The 4 T cell receptor beta chains below were found in one sample sequenced in a study of blood T cell repertoires in COVID-19. Clones were sequenced by immunoSEQ multiplex PCR, and TCRdb holds only the in-frame ones, with some missing. The data show roughly 240,000 clones, with 83% seen just once and 3.6% held by the top ten. Sequencing input: PBMCs or T cells enriched from blood (not recorded which). The receptors originated from a woman aged 40 to 50 who had been exposed to COVID-19.

This chain joins TRBV29-1 and TRBJ1-2; D call uncertain. Germline V lookup: CDR1 SQVTM, CDR2 ANQGSEA. V was trimmed by 6 bases and J by 3 bases, leaving 8 bases between them. The CDR3 loop spans 11 amino acids. The CDR3 reads CSVSPYYGYTF. The CDR3 bases are TGCAGCGTAAGCCCCTACTATGGCTACACCTTC.

V usage is TRBV5-1 and J usage is TRBJ2-3; 13 bases map to TRBD2. The V gene end was trimmed by 7 bases and the J gene end by 3 bases; junction bases not matched to a gene: 11. CDR3 length equals 17 residues. In germline, CDR1 is SGHRS, CDR2 YFSETQ. This CDR3 is CASSPEKTSGGTDTQYF. The CDR3 DNA sequence: TGCGCCAGCTCCCCCGAAAAGACTAGCGGGGGGACAGATACGCAGTATTTT.

The V call is TRBV7-2, the J call TRBJ2-5; 11 nucleotides agree with TRBD1. J was trimmed by 5 bases and V by 5 bases; bases with no gene match: 7. Germline V gene sequence: CDR1 SGHTA, CDR2 FQGNSA. This CDR3 is built from 15 residues. CDR3 in DNA: TGTGCCAGCAGCCGGACAGGGGGCGATGGGGAGACCCAGTACTTC. Protein: CASSRTGGDGETQYF.

The rearrangement uses TRBV29-1 and TRBJ2-1; D is possibly TRBD2 (7 bases). Looked up from germline, CDR1 is SQVTM and CDR2 is ANQGSEA. Trimming left V 6 bases short and J 8 bases short, with 23 bases between. The CDR3 covers 15 residues. CDR3 region: CSVLLGGGEWYEQFF. The CDR3, as DNA: TGCAGCGTCCTCCTGGGAGGGGGAGAATGGTATGAGCAGTTCTTC.